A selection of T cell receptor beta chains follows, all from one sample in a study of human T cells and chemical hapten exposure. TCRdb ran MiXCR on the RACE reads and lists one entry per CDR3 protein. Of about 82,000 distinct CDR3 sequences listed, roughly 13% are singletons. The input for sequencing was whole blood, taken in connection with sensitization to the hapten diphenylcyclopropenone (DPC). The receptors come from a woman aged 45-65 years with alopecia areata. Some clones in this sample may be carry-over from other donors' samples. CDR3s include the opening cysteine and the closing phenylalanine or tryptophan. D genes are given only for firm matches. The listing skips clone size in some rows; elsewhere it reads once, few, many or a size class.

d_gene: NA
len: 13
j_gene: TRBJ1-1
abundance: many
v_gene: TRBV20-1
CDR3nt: TGCAGTGTTAAGGGACGGGATCACACTGAAGCTTTCTTT
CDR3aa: CSVKGRDHTEAFF

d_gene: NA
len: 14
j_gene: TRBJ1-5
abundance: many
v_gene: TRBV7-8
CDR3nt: TGTGCCAGCAGCTTAGGGGACACCAATCAGCCCCAGCATTTT
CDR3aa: CASSLGDTNQPQHF

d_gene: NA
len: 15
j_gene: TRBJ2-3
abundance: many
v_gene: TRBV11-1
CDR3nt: TGTGCCAGCAGCAAAAGGGACATCAGCACAGATACGCAGTATTTT
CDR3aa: CASSKRDISTDTQYF

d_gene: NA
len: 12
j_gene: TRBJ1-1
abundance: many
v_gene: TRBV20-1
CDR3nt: TGCAGTGCTAGGATACTAGGGTTATCAGCTTTCTTT
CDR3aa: CSARILGLSAFF

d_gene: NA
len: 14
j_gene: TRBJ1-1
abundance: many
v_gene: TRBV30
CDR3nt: TGTGCCTGGAGTTCGACTTTTGTGAACACTGAAGCTTTCTTT
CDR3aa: CAWSSTFVNTEAFF

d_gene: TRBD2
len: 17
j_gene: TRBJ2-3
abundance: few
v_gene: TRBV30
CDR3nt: TGTGCCTGGAGTCCCCGAGGGACTAGCGGGACCACAGATACGCAGTATTTT
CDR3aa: CAWSPRGTSGTTDTQYF

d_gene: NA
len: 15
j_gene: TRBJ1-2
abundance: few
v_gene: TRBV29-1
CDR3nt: TGCAGCGTTGAAGAAGGGAGGATTGGCAAACCTGGCTACACCTTC
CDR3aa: CSVEEGRIGKPGYTF

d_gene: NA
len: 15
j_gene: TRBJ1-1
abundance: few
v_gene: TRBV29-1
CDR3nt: TGCAGCGTTGAATCGGGGATTAGGGTGAACACTGAAGCTTTCTTT
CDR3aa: CSVESGIRVNTEAFF

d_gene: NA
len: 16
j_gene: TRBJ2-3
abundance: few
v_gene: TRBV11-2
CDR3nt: TGTGCCAGCAGCCGGACACCGAAATCGAACACAGATACGCAGTATTTT
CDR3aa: CASSRTPKSNTDTQYF

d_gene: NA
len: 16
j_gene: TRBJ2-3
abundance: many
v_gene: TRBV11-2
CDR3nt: TGTGCCAGCAGCTTAATCCCGAGCGGAACCACAGATACGCAGTATTTT
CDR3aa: CASSLIPSGTTDTQYF

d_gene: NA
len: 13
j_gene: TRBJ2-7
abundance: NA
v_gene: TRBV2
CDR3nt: TGTGCCAGCAGTGTTGGGAACTCCTACGAGCAGTACTTC
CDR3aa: CASSVGNSYEQYF

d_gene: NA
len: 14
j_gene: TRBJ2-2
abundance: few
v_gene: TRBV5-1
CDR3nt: TGCGCCAGCAGCTGGACTTCGGTCGGCGGGGAGCTGTTTTTT
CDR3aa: CASSWTSVGGELFF

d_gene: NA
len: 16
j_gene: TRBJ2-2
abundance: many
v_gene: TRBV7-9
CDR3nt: TGTGCCAGCAGCTTAGTTTCCGGGCTCGAGACCGGGGAGCTGTTTTTT
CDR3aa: CASSLVSGLETGELFF

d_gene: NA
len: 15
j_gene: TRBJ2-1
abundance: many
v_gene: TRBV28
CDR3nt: TGTGCCAGCAGCCGCCGAGGGACTGCCTACAATGAGCAGTTCTTC
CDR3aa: CASSRRGTAYNEQFF

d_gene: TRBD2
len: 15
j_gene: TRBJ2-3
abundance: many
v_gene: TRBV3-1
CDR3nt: TGTGCCAGCAGCCAACCTAGCGGGAGTACAGATACGCAGTATTTT
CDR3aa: CASSQPSGSTDTQYF

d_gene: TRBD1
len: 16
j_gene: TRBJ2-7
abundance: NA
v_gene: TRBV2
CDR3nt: TGTGCCAGCAAAGAGTGGACAGGTGGGCACCCAAGCGAGCAGTACTTC
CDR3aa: CASKEWTGGHPSEQYF

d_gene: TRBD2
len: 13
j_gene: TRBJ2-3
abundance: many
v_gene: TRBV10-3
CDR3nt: TGTGCCACCCTAGCGGAGAGCACAGATACGCAGTATTTT
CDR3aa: CATLAESTDTQYF

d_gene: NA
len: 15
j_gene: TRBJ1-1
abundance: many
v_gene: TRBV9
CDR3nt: TGTGCCAGCAGTGTTACGGACGGATTGAACACTGAAGCTTTCTTT
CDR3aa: CASSVTDGLNTEAFF

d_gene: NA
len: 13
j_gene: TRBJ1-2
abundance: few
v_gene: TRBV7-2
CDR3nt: TGTGCCAGCAGCGGAGCCGCTGTCTATGGCTACACCTTC
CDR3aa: CASSGAAVYGYTF

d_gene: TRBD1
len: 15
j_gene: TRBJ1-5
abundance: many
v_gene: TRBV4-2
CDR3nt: TGTGCCAGCAGCCAAGCGGGGACAGGGAGTCAGCCCCAGCATTTT
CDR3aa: CASSQAGTGSQPQHF

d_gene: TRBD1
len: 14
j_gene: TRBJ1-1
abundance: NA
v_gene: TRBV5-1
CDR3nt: TGCGCCAGCAGCTTGTGGACAGGGCGGACTGAAGCTTTCTTT
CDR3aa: CASSLWTGRTEAFF

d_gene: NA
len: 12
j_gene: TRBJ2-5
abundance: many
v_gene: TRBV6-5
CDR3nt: TGTGCCAGCGGGGCCGACCAAGAGACCCAGTACTTC
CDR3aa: CASGADQETQYF

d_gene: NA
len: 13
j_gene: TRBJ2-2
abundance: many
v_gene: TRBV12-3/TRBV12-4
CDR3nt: TGTGCCAGCAGCCCACAGAACACCGGGGAGCTGTTTTTT
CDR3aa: CASSPQNTGELFF

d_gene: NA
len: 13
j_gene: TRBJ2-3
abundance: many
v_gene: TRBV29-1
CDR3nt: TGCAGCGTTTCCTTCGTGGGCACAGATACGCAGTATTTT
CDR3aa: CSVSFVGTDTQYF

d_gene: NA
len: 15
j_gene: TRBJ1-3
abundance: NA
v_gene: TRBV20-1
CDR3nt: TGCAGTGCTAAACGGGCAGGAGGGCTGGCAAACACCATATATTTT
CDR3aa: CSAKRAGGLANTIYF

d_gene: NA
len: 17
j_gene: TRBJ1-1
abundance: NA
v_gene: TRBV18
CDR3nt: TGTGCCAGCTCCTACACAGGTGGACATTGGCTTAACACTGAAGCTTTCTTT
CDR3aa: CASSYTGGHWLNTEAFF

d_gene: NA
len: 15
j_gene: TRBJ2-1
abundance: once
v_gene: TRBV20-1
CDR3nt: TGCAGTGCTAGTAACGCCGCCAGAACCTACAATGAGCAGTTCTTC
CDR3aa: CSASNAARTYNEQFF

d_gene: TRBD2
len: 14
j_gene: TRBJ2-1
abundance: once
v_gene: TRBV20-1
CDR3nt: TGCAGTGCACCACTAGCGAACTCCTACAATGAGCAGTTCTTC
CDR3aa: CSAPLANSYNEQFF

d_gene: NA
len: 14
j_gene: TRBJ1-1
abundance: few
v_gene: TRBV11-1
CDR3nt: TGTGCCAGCAGCTCATACAAGGGCGGGACTGAAGCTTTCTTT
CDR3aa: CASSSYKGGTEAFF

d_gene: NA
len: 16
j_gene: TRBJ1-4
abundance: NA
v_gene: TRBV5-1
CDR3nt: TGCGCCAGCAGCTTGGCAGGCCACCGAGCTAATGAAAAACTGTTTTTT
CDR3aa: CASSLAGHRANEKLFF

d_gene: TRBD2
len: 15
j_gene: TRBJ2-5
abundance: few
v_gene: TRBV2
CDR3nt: TGTGCCAGCAGTAGACTAGCGACAGATCAAGAGACCCAGTACTTC
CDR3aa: CASSRLATDQETQYF

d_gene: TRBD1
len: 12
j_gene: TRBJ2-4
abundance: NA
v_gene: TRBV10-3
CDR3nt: TGTGCCATCAGGGGACAGGAAAACATTCAGTACTTC
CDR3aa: CAIRGQENIQYF

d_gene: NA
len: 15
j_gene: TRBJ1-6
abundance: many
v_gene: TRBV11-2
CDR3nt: TGTGCCAGCCGCCTAACCGACTCCTATAATTCACCCCTCCACTTT
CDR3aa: CASRLTDSYNSPLHF

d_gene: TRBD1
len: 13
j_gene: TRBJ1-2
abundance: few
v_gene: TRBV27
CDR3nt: TGTGCCAGCCGGGGACAGGGAGTCTATGGCTACACCTTC
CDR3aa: CASRGQGVYGYTF

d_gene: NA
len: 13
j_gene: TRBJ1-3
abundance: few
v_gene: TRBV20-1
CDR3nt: TGCAGTGCAGGGCTCGAGGCTGGAAACACCATATATTTT
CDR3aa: CSAGLEAGNTIYF

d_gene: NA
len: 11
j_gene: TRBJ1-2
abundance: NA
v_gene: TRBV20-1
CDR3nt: TGCAGTGCTAGAGATCCAGGGGGCTACACCTTC
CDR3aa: CSARDPGGYTF

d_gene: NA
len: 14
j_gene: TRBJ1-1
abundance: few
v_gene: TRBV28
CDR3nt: TGTGCCAGCAGTTTCGCGGCCCTCGGCACTGAAGCTTTCTTT
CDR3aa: CASSFAALGTEAFF

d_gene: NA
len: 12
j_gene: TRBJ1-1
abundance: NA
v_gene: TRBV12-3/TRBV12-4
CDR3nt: TGTGCCAGCAGTTTTCAGGTCTCTGAAGCTTTCTTT
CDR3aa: CASSFQVSEAFF

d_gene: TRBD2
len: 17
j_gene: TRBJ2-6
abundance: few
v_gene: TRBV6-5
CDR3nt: TGTGCCAGCAGTTACACAGCGGGGATCTCTGGGGCCAACGTCCTGACTTTC
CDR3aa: CASSYTAGISGANVLTF

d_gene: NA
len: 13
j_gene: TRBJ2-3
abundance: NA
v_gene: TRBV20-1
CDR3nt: TGCAGTGCTAGCGTCAGAGGCACAGATACGCAGTATTTT
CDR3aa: CSASVRGTDTQYF

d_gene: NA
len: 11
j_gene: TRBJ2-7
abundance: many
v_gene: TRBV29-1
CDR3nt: TGCAGCGCCGGACACGGAACCGAGCAGTACTTC
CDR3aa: CSAGHGTEQYF

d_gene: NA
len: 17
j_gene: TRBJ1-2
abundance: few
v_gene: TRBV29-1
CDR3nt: TGCAGCGTTGGAAGTCGACTACTATCGGAGGCCCTCTATGGCTACACCTTC
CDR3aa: CSVGSRLLSEALYGYTF

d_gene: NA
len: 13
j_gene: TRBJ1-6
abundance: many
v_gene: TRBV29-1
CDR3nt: TGCAGCGTTGCCAGCTCCTATAATTCACCCCTCCACTTT
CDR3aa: CSVASSYNSPLHF

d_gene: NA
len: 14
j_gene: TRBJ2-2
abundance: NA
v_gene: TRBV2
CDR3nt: TGTGCCAGCAGTGTGCTAGTCGGTACCGGGGAGCTGTTTTTT
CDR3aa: CASSVLVGTGELFF

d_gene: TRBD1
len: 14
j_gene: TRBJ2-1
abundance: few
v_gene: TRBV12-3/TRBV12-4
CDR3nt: TGTGCCAGCAGTTTAGGGGGACAGCACAATGAGCAGTTCTTC
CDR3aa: CASSLGGQHNEQFF

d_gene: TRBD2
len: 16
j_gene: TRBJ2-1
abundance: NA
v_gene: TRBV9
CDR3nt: TGTGCCAGCAGCTTGGGTAGCGGGAGTTCCTACAATGAGCAGTTCTTC
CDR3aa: CASSLGSGSSYNEQFF

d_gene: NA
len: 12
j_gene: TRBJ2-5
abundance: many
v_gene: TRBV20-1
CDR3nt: TGCAGTGCTAGAGATGAGCGACGGACCCAGTACTTC
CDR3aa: CSARDERRTQYF

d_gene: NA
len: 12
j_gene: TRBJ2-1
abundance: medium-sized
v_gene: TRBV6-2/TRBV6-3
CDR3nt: TGTGCCAGCAGTGCTAGGGGCGGTGAGCAGTTCTTC
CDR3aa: CASSARGGEQFF

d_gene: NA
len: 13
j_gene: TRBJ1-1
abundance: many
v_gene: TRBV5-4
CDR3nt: TGTGCCAGCAGCTTTTCACGGGGCGCTGAAGCTTTCTTT
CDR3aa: CASSFSRGAEAFF

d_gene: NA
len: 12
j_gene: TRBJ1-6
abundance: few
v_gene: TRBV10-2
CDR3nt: TGCGCCAGCAGTGATGTTAATTCACCCCTCCACTTT
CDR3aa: CASSDVNSPLHF

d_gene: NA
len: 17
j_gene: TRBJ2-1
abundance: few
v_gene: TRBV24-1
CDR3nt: TGTGCCACCAGTGACCTTCCCCACCGGGCGGGTGGCAATGAGCAGTTCTTC
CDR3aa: CATSDLPHRAGGNEQFF

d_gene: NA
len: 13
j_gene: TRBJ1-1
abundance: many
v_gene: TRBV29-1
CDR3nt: TGCAGCGCGGAAGTTGGGATCAACACTGAAGCTTTCTTT
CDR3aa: CSAEVGINTEAFF

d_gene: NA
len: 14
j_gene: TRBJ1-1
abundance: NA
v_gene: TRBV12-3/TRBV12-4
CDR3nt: TGTGCCAGCAGTCCCCCGGACCAGATCACTGAAGCTTTCTTT
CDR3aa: CASSPPDQITEAFF

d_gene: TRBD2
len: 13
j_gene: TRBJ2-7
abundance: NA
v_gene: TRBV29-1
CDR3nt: TGCAGCGTCGGGACTAGCGGGAGCACCGAGCAGTACTTC
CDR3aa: CSVGTSGSTEQYF

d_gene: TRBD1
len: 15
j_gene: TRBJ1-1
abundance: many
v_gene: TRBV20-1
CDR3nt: TGCAGTGCTGTCCGACAGGGGGTGATGAACACTGAAGCTTTCTTT
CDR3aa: CSAVRQGVMNTEAFF